One and the same sample provided the 18 T cell receptor beta chains below, sequenced in a study of graft-versus-host responses after intestinal transplantation. The authors processed graft tissue to release intraepithelial and lamina propria lymphocytes. Measured with immunoSEQ multiplex PCR; TCRdb has only the in-frame clones, and not every one. There are some 13,000 clones in the sample; around 70% occur only once, and roughly 7.6% lies in the top ten. This specimen was ileum tissue, taken 16 days after intestinal transplant. The receptors stem from a human patient who received an intestinal transplant, so some T cells may come from the graft donor.

V usage is TRBV6-1 and J usage is TRBJ2-5, with D maybe TRBD2 (7 bases). V dropped 4 bases and J dropped 5 bases, with 14 bases sitting between them. The CDR3 consists of 14 residues. CDR1 and CDR2 (germline): MNHNS, SASEGT. CDR3 in DNA: TGTGCCAGCAGTGGTGGGGGGGCCCGTGAGACCCAGTACTTC. It translates to CASSGGGARETQYF.

This clone was found a few times. The rearrangement links TRBV6-1 to TRBJ1-2; D ambiguous. The germline V and J ends were trimmed by 4 bases and 2 bases, with 8 bases remaining between them. The length of the CDR3 is 13 residues. Germline CDR1 and CDR2: MNHNS and SASEGT. The CDR3 reads CASSVRRNYGYTF. Written as DNA, the CDR3 is TGTGCCAGCAGTGTTAGGAGGAACTATGGCTACACCTTC.

This chain's CDR3 is CASQLAGGDIQYF. CDR3 in DNA: TGTGCCAGCCAGCTAGCGGGGGGAGACATTCAGTACTTC. The chain joins TRBV18 to TRBJ2-4; 11 bases match TRBD2. The CDR3 consists of 13 residues. The ends lost 8 bases at V and 8 bases at J; junction bases unmatched: 5. Germline CDR1 reads KGHSH; CDR2 reads LQKENI.

The rearrangement joins TRBV6-5 to TRBJ2-7, with TRBD1 matching over 7 bases. Trimming at V came to 7 bases and at J to 1 base, leaving 7 bases not matched to a gene. The CDR3 is 14 residues long. CDR1 is MNHEY and CDR2 is SVGAGI in the germline V gene. The CDR3 DNA is TGTGCCAGCATACCGACAGGGCGATCCTACGAGCAGTACTTC. This encodes CASIPTGRSYEQYF.

This chain uses TRBV2 with TRBJ2-3; TRBD2 is a possible D gene (6 bases). V lost 6 bases to trimming and J lost 0 bases, with 13 bases between them. Germline values: CDR1 SNHLY, CDR2 FYNNEI. CDR3 length: 15 amino acids. The CDR3 region has the DNA TGTGCCAGCAGGGGCGGGAAGACTAGCACAGATACGCAGTATTTT. Protein sequence: CASRGGKTSTDTQYF.

V usage is TRBV28 and J usage is TRBJ1-1; D is undetermined. Trimming shortened V by 8 bases and J by 0 bases, and 10 bases separated the two germline ends. This CDR3 is 13 amino acids long. Germline V gene lookup returns CDR1 MDHEN and CDR2 SYDVKM. CDR3 coding DNA: TGTGCCAGCGAGAGATTCATGAACACTGAAGCTTTCTTT. Amino acids: CASERFMNTEAFF.

This clone has a handful of counts. The V gene is TRBV4-2, the J gene TRBJ2-7, with D possibly matching TRBD2 (5 bases). V was shortened by 0 bases and J by 0 bases, with 12 bases between the two germline ends. CDR1 is LGHNA, CDR2 YNFKEQ, per germline. The CDR3 extends over 16 amino acids. The CDR3 nucleotides are TGTGCCAGCAGCCAAGATCCTCCGGGATTCTCCTACGAGCAGTACTTC. It codes for CASSQDPPGFSYEQYF.

This clone has a single count. The chain couples TRBV28 to TRBJ2-7; D possibly corresponds to TRBD1 (6 bases). The germline gives CDR1 MDHEN, CDR2 SYDVKM. CDR3 length: 14 amino acids. V lost 3 bases to trimming and J lost 3 bases, with 12 bases between them. The CDR3 DNA reads as TGTGCCAGCAGTTTTGGTCTAGGGGGCTACGAGCAGTACTTC. Its protein product is CASSFGLGGYEQYF.

This clone was seen only a few times. The sample carries other DNA sequences with the same CDR3. The chain links TRBV5-1 to TRBJ1-2; D remains ambiguous. Trimming shortened V by 2 bases and J by 4 bases, and 9 bases separated the two germline ends. Germline V gives CDR1 SGHRS, CDR2 YFSETQ. The CDR3 runs to 13 residues. The CDR3 DNA reads as TGCGCCAGCAGCTTCGAGAGAGTCTATGGCTACACCTTC. Translation: CASSFERVYGYTF.

The CDR3 protein is CASTDRGRNNYGYTF. The CDR3 bases are TGTGCCAGCACTGACAGGGGGAGAAATAACTATGGCTACACCTTC. The chain employs TRBV6-1 and TRBJ1-2, with 9 bases that match TRBD1. There are 15 residues in the CDR3. The V gene end was trimmed by 7 bases and the J gene end by 1 base; junction bases not matched to a gene: 7. From germline, CDR1 is MNHNS and CDR2 SASEGT.

This clone has just a few counts. This rearrangement joins TRBV4-1 to TRBJ2-7, with a weak D call TRBD2 (6 bases). V lost 3 bases and J 3 bases, leaving 15 bases between the germline ends. Germline V gene lookup returns CDR1 MGHRA and CDR2 YSYEKL. This CDR3 has 15 amino acids. The CDR3 nucleotides are TGCGCCAGCAGCCAGTTCAGACTAGGGCTCTACGAGCAGTACTTC. This translates into CASSQFRLGLYEQYF.

J is TRBJ1-3 and V is TRBV4-1; TRBD1 agrees at 7 bases. The CDR3 covers 15 residues. The germline gives CDR1 MGHRA, CDR2 YSYEKL. V shed 4 bases, J shed 4 bases, and the junction held 7 bases outside the gene matches. CDR3 region: CASSPWDSRGNTIYF. The CDR3 region has the DNA TGCGCCAGCAGCCCCTGGGACAGCAGAGGAAACACCATATATTTT.

The chain is built from TRBV6-1 and TRBJ1-5; TRBD1 matches 9 bases. V shed 1 base, J shed 5 bases, and the junction held 12 bases outside the gene matches. Germline V gene lookup returns CDR1 MNHNS and CDR2 SASEGT. There are 18 residues in the CDR3. In DNA form, the CDR3 reads TGTGCCAGCAGTGAAGGTCTAGGACAGGGGATTCTCGATCAGCCCCAGCATTTT. Translating gives CASSEGLGQGILDQPQHF.

This chain joins TRBV27 and TRBJ2-7; the D gene is possibly TRBD1 (6 bases). V shed 2 bases and J shed 2 bases, with 10 bases lying between them. From germline, CDR1 is MNHEY and CDR2 SMNVEV (reference sequence). CDR3 size: 14 residues. CDR3 in amino acids: CASSLGGTTYEQYF. The CDR3 DNA is TGTGCCAGCAGTTTAGGGGGCACCACCTACGAGCAGTACTTC.

The genes are TRBV27 and TRBJ2-7, with D possibly TRBD1 on 6 matching bases. The CDR3 runs to 15 residues. The V gene lost 6 bases and the J gene lost 6 bases, with 21 bases spanning the gap. Germline V gene sequence: CDR1 MNHEY, CDR2 SMNVEV (reference sequence). The CDR3 reads CASSALQGRVVEQYF. Here the CDR3 DNA reads TGTGCCAGCAGCGCTCTACAGGGTCGGGTGGTCGAGCAGTACTTC.

The J gene is TRBJ1-2, the V gene TRBV7-2; perhaps TRBD1 as D (6 bases). Germline-derived CDR1 and CDR2 are SGHTA and FQGNSA. There are 15 residues in the CDR3. V lost 4 bases, J lost 4 bases, and 16 bases lay in between. The CDR3 DNA follows: TGTGCCAGCAGCTCACTAGGACAGTCAGGCTATGGCTACACCTTC. Translating it yields CASSSLGQSGYGYTF.

The chain joins TRBV19 to TRBJ1-5, with 11 nucleotides matching TRBD1. CDR3 length: 16 residues. J was trimmed by 8 bases and V by 1 base; bases with no gene match: 7. From germline, CDR1 is LNHDA and CDR2 SQIVND (reference sequence). The CDR3 loop reads CASSIGRPGQGEPQHF. CDR3 DNA sequence: TGTGCCAGTAGTATAGGCCGACCGGGACAGGGGGAGCCCCAGCATTTT. The whole variable domain, filled in from reference TRBV19 and TRBJ1-5, reads DGGITQSPKYLFRKEGQNVTLSCEQNLNHDAMYWYRQDPGQGLRLIYYSQIVNDFQKGDIAEGYSVSREKKESFPLTVTSAQKNPTAFYLCASSIGRPGQGEPQHFGDGTRLSIL.

The rearrangement links TRBV29-1 to TRBJ2-7, with 8 bases identical to TRBD1. The V gene end was trimmed by 4 bases and the J gene end by 7 bases; junction bases not matched to a gene: 6. This CDR3 comprises 12 residues. The germline CDR1 and CDR2 sequences are SQVTM and ANQGSEA. CDR3 sequence: CSVGGTGGEQYF. CDR3 coding DNA: TGCAGCGTTGGGGGGACAGGCGGAGAGCAGTACTTC.